This T cell receptor (beta chain) came from a study of blood T cell repertoires in COVID-19. Overall study: The samples span acute and convalescent COVID-19 from the United States, Italy and Spain. In each case, the material was cDNA or gDNA derived from T cells, B-cell-depleted T cells, or PBMCs.

CDR1 and CDR2 (germline): SGHTA, FQGNSA. The length of the CDR3 is 17 residues. The V segment lost 1 base and the J segment 2 bases; nucleotides outside the gene matches: 8. This clone was picked up one time. The table came from immunoSEQ multiplex PCR; TCRdb's copy has only in-frame clones and leaves some out. Here the sample spans more than 15,000 clones, about 88% being singletons. The sample taken for sequencing was peripheral blood. This receptor was taken from a man aged 40-49 years with active COVID-19. The chain carries TRBV7-2 and TRBJ2-3, with 8 bases identical to TRBD2. This CDR3 reads CASSLGASGPYTDTQYF. In nucleotides, the CDR3 is TGTGCCAGCAGCTTAGGGGCTAGCGGGCCTTACACAGATACGCAGTATTTT.